Each of the 18 T cell receptor beta chains below was sequenced from the same sample in a study of CD8+CD57+ T cells in acquired aplastic anemia. Investigators profiled TCR beta VDJ and CDR3 from genomic DNA template. MiXCR was run by TCRdb on the reads, yielding one entry per CDR3 protein. The sample shows roughly 240,000 distinct CDR3 sequences, around 46% of them seen only once. Previously, flow cytometry had revealed CD8+CD57+ cell expansion in the patients chosen for sequencing. Material: sorted CD4+, CD8+, or CD8+CD57+ T cells (not recorded which) from PBMCs. These TCRs come from a human donor with aplastic anemia.

This rearrangement joins TRBV7-2 to TRBJ2-6; D possibly matches TRBD1 or TRBD2 (5 bases each). The CDR3 has 16 residues. CDR1 is SGHTA and CDR2 is FQGNSA in the germline V gene. V lost 7 bases to trimming and J lost 3 bases, with 16 bases between them. The CDR3 region has the DNA TGTGCCAGCACTGAACCGGGGCCCAATGGGGCCAACGTCCTGACTTTC. This codes for CASTEPGPNGANVLTF.

The rearrangement uses TRBV20-1 and TRBJ1-5; 9 bases fit TRBD1. J lost 0 bases, V lost 2 bases, and 5 bases had no gene match. This CDR3 spans 16 amino acids. Germline CDR1 DFQATT, CDR2 SNEGSKA (reference sequence). CDR3 bases: TGCAGTGCTAGATCCCGGGACAGGGATAGCAATCAGCCCCAGCATTTT. This codes for CSARSRDRDSNQPQHF.

This clonotype was picked up many times. The chain uses TRBV6-5 and TRBJ2-1; 11 bases map to TRBD1. CDR1 and CDR2 (germline): MNHEY, SVGAGI. This CDR3 is built from 14 residues. V dropped 8 bases and J dropped 7; count of bases not matched to a gene: 7. The CDR3 DNA follows: TGTGCCAGCGGGAGGACAGGGGGCAAAAATGAGCAGTTCTTC. It yields the protein CASGRTGGKNEQFF.

This clonotype was seen just once. The chain uses TRBV7-9 and TRBJ2-5; 7 nucleotides match TRBD2. The J segment lost 2 bases and the V segment lost 0 bases, leaving 6 bases of the junction unmatched. CDR1 and CDR2 from the germline V gene are SEHNR and FQNEAQ (reference sequence). There are 16 residues in the CDR3. The CDR3 reads CASSLARGSQQETQYF. CDR3 DNA sequence: TGTGCCAGCAGCTTAGCGCGGGGGAGTCAGCAAGAGACCCAGTACTTC. Full variable domain (outside the CDR3, taken from reference TRBV7-9 and TRBJ2-5): DTGVSQNPRHKITKRGQNVTFRCDPISEHNRLYWYRQTLGQGPEFLTYFQNEAQLEKSRLLSDRFSAERPKGSFSTLEIQRTEQGDSAMYLCASSLARGSQQETQYFGPGTRLLVL.

The genes are TRBV5-1 and TRBJ1-1; D possibly corresponds to TRBD1 (5 bases). CDR3 length equals 14 residues. Germline CDR1 and CDR2: SGHRS and YFSETQ. The V gene lost 3 bases and the J gene lost 0 bases, with 9 bases spanning the gap. CDR3: CASSYTGLNTEAFF. CDR3 coding DNA: TGCGCCAGCAGCTACACAGGATTGAACACTGAAGCTTTCTTT.

The CDR3 spells CASSYSTGGSYNEQFF. The CDR3 DNA is TGTGCCAGCAGTTACTCGACCGGGGGGTCCTACAATGAGCAGTTCTTC. V and J are TRBV6-5 and TRBJ2-1, with TRBD2 identical over 7 bases. The CDR3 has 16 amino acids. Germline values: CDR1 MNHEY, CDR2 SVGAGI. V lost 0 bases and J lost 1; bases outside the gene matches: 3.

This clonotype was counted between two and nine times. This chain uses TRBV7-3 with TRBJ1-1; a possible D gene is TRBD1 (5 bases). V lost 0 bases and J lost 3, with 11 bases in between. The CDR3 loop spans 15 amino acids. Germline values: CDR1 SGHTA, CDR2 FQGTGA. The CDR3 region has the DNA TGTGCCAGCAGCTTAACGGGGGACCGATACACTGAAGCTTTCTTT. Encoded protein: CASSLTGDRYTEAFF.

The chain recombines TRBV20-1 with TRBJ2-7; tentatively, D is TRBD1 (5 bases). This CDR3 is 12 amino acids long. The V gene's germline CDR1 is DFQATT and CDR2 SNEGSKA (reference sequence). V lost 6 bases, J lost 6 bases, and 15 bases lay in between. This CDR3 is CSANLLGAEQYF. Here the CDR3 DNA reads TGCAGTGCCAATCTCCTAGGGGCCGAGCAGTACTTC.

This rearrangement joins TRBV25-1 to TRBJ2-5; D call uncertain. Trimming removed 1 base at V and 2 bases at J, with 8 bases between. The CDR3 spans 14 residues. Germline values: CDR1 MGHDK, CDR2 SYGVNS. The CDR3 spells CASSEFGRQETQYF. CDR3 sequence (DNA): TGTGCCAGCAGTGAATTTGGCAGACAAGAGACCCAGTACTTC.

There are many counts of this clonotype. V and J are TRBV11-1 and TRBJ2-7; D gene unclear. The V gene's germline CDR1 is SGHAT and CDR2 FQDESV (reference sequence). The CDR3 is 15 amino acids. Between the trimmed V and J ends, which lost 2 bases and 3 bases, there was a span of 14 bases. The CDR3 reads CASSLISGGYYEQYF. The CDR3 nucleotides read TGTGCCAGCAGCTTAATCTCTGGCGGATACTACGAGCAGTACTTC.

The V and J genes are TRBV30 and TRBJ1-2; D is uncertain. The CDR3 spans 16 residues. The V end lost 3 bases, the J end lost 3 bases, and 20 bases lay between the germline ends. Per the germline V gene, CDR1 is GTSNPN and CDR2 is SVGIG (reference sequence). CDR3 nucleotides: TGTGCCTGGAGGGGATACCGCAATATAGGCCACTATGGCTACACCTTC. Protein sequence: CAWRGYRNIGHYGYTF.

The rearrangement links TRBV27 to TRBJ2-1; D not resolved. The CDR3 is 16 amino acids. V lost 5 bases and J lost 7, with 21 bases in between. CDR1 MNHEY and CDR2 SMNVEV come from the germline V gene (reference sequence). CDR3 nucleotides: TGTGCCAGCAGTACCCAAGTCGCGGTGATACCAAATGAGCAGTTCTTC. Its protein product is CASSTQVAVIPNEQFF.

This clonotype was counted many times. This chain links TRBV19 with TRBJ1-4; 9 bases align to TRBD1. J was trimmed by 7 bases and V by 7 bases; bases with no gene match: 7. The CDR3 loop spans 14 amino acids. The germline V gene encodes CDR1 LNHDA and CDR2 SQIVND (reference sequence). The chain's CDR3 is CASTNQDRGEKLFF. The CDR3 DNA sequence: TGTGCCAGTACCAATCAGGACAGGGGTGAAAAACTGTTTTTT.

This clonotype came up a few times. The gene calls are TRBV15 and TRBJ2-7; the match to TRBD2 covers 10 bases. The germline V gene has CDR1 LNHNV and CDR2 YYDKDF (reference sequence). The length of the CDR3 is 16 residues. V shed 3 bases, J shed 5 bases, and the junction held 10 bases outside the gene matches. CDR3: CATSSLLAGRNNEQYF. The DNA for the CDR3 is TGTGCCACCAGCAGCCTACTAGCGGGACGCAACAACGAGCAGTACTTC.

This chain joins TRBV10-3 and TRBJ1-1; 10 bases match TRBD1. The CDR3 spans 16 residues. Germline trimming cut 7 bases from V and 1 base from J; bases unmatched to any gene: 9. Germline V gene data show CDR1 as ENHRY and CDR2 as SYGVKD. CDR3 loop: CAITQETGGQNTEAFF. In DNA, the CDR3 is TGTGCCATCACCCAAGAGACAGGGGGCCAGAACACTGAAGCTTTCTTT.

This clonotype was found many times. The rearrangement uses TRBV4-1 and TRBJ2-7; TRBD2 matches at 14 bases. This CDR3 has 15 residues. V dropped 4 bases and J dropped 6; count of bases not matched to a gene: 5. Per germline, CDR1 MGHRA and CDR2 YSYEKL. In nucleotides, the CDR3 is TGCGCCAGCAGCCGAACCGGGACTAGCGGGAGCGAGCAGTACTTC. Its protein product is CASSRTGTSGSEQYF.

The genes are TRBV7-2 and TRBJ1-6; D gene uncertain. V was cut by 5 bases and J by 8 bases, with 10 bases left in between. This CDR3 has 13 amino acids. Germline loops: CDR1 SGHTA, CDR2 FQGNSA. Written as DNA, the CDR3 is TGTGCCAGCAGCCAGGACTCGGATTCACCCCTCCACTTT. This translates into CASSQDSDSPLHF.

V usage is TRBV7-3 and J usage is TRBJ2-7, with 7 bases lining up with TRBD2. CDR3 length: 17 amino acids. In germline, CDR1 is SGHTA, CDR2 FQGTGA. J lost 0 bases, V lost 3 bases, and 11 bases had no gene match. The CDR3 nucleotides are TGTGCCAGCAGCTTCCCATCCTCCCGGGGGGTCTCCTACGAGCAGTACTTC. Translation gives CASSFPSSRGVSYEQYF.